Following are 16 T cell receptor beta chains from one sample sequenced in a study of T-cell reconstitution after alpha-beta-depleted transplantation in children. Unique molecular identifiers tagged the TCRbeta library. A single record per CDR3 protein comes from TCRdb applying MiXCR to the PCR reads. The sample records about 900,000 distinct CDR3 sequences, about 31% being singletons. The input for sequencing was PBMCs, mostly from graft donor cells, taken 360 days after TCRalphabeta/CD19-depleted stem cell transplant. The receptors stem from a boy less than two years old who had a stem cell transplant for SCID, so the T cells may come from the graft donor.

The rearrangement uses TRBV24-1 and TRBJ2-5; 10 bases map to TRBD1. Trimming at V came to 10 bases and at J to 5 bases, leaving 6 bases not matched to a gene. This CDR3 is 13 amino acids long. Germline CDR1 is KGHDR and CDR2 is SFDVKD. CDR3 bases: TGTGCCACGGCTGACAGGGGGCTGGAGACCCAGTACTTC. Translating gives CATADRGLETQYF.

The chain recombines TRBV7-2 with TRBJ2-7; 9 bases map to TRBD2. Losses at the gene ends were 7 bases for V and 0 bases for J; bases not matched to a gene: 13. The CDR3 contains 17 residues. The germline V gene encodes CDR1 SGHTA and CDR2 FQGNSA. The CDR3 protein is CASTYSWVAGASYEQYF. In DNA form, the CDR3 reads TGTGCCAGCACCTACAGCTGGGTAGCGGGGGCCTCCTACGAGCAGTACTTC.

The gene calls are TRBV28 and TRBJ2-1; 8 bases fit TRBD2. With V trimmed by 7 bases and J by 7 bases, 12 bases remained unmatched. The CDR3 is 15 amino acids. From germline, CDR1 is MDHEN and CDR2 SYDVKM. The CDR3 bases are TGTGCCAGCACGGGAGGGGGTACCCAGAATAATGAGCAGTTCTTC. It specifies CASTGGGTQNNEQFF.

The chain has TRBV29-1 and TRBJ1-1; tentatively, D is TRBD1 (5 bases). In germline, CDR1 is SQVTM, CDR2 ANQGSEA. V lost 4 bases and J 7 bases, leaving 10 bases between the germline ends. This CDR3 is built from 11 residues. For the CDR3, the DNA is TGCAGCGTTGTGATTCAGGGTGAAGCTTTCTTT. Translation: CSVVIQGEAFF.

This clonotype was observed a handful of times. The chain combines TRBV12-3 or TRBV12-4 with TRBJ2-3; D possibly matches TRBD1 or TRBD2 (6 bases each). The CDR3 consists of 14 residues. The germline V and J ends were trimmed by 10 bases and 1 base, with 15 bases remaining between them. The CDR3 is CATCRGVGTDTQYF. DNA for the CDR3: TGTGCCACCTGTAGGGGGGTCGGCACAGATACGCAGTATTTT.

CDR3 region: CASTNQGNEQFF. CDR3 sequence (DNA): TGTGCCAGCACCAACCAGGGGAATGAGCAGTTCTTC. The rearrangement uses TRBV14 and TRBJ2-1; D possibly corresponds to TRBD1 (6 bases). Germline values: CDR1 SGHDN, CDR2 FVKESK. The V and J ends lost 7 bases and 7 bases respectively, with 11 bases between them. The CDR3 runs to 12 residues.

This CDR3 is CSAGSSVSYNSPLHF. CDR3 nucleotide sequence: TGCAGTGCTGGATCAAGTGTCTCCTATAATTCACCCCTCCACTTT. The genes are TRBV20-1 and TRBJ1-6; no clear D. The CDR3 covers 15 residues. CDR1 DFQATT and CDR2 SNEGSKA come from the germline V gene (reference sequence). V was shortened by 5 bases and J by 0 bases, with 11 bases between the two germline ends.

This chain joins TRBV6-2 or TRBV6-3 and TRBJ2-1, with TRBD1 as a possible D gene (6 bases). The CDR3 is 14 residues long. V lost 5 bases, J lost 7 bases, and 15 bases lay in between. Germline values: CDR1 MNHEY, CDR2 SVGEGT. The CDR3 here is CASSTETGRNEQFF. As DNA, the CDR3 is TGTGCCAGCAGTACCGAGACAGGAAGGAATGAGCAGTTCTTC.

The table lists this clonotype with a few counts. The junction departs from the called germline gene at one end, perhaps through a read error. This chain uses TRBV10-2 with TRBJ2-1; TRBD2 agrees at 13 bases. Germline V gene lookup returns CDR1 WSHSY and CDR2 SAAADI. This CDR3 spans 16 amino acids. In DNA form, the CDR3 reads TGCGCCAGCAGTGCCGGGACTAGCGGGACGAGATTAGAGCCGTTCTTC. Translation: CASSAGTSGTRLEPFF.

The chain joins TRBV20-1 to TRBJ1-4, with no clear D. Germline-derived CDR1 and CDR2 are DFQATT and SNEGSKA (reference sequence). CDR3 length: 11 amino acids. V was pared by 8 bases and J by 8 bases, with 12 bases between. DNA of the CDR3: TGCAGTTCCCCAGCATTGGAAAAACTGTTTTTT. Translated: CSSPALEKLFF.

This clonotype was detected only a few times. The chain carries TRBV24-1 and TRBJ2-1; TRBD2 is a possible D gene (5 bases). This CDR3 contains 16 residues. The V end was cut by 0 bases, the J end by 12 bases, with 20 bases between. Germline CDR1 is KGHDR and CDR2 is SFDVKD. The CDR3 loop reads CATSDLGPARSEGQFF. The CDR3 coding sequence is TGTGCCACCAGTGATTTGGGGCCTGCAAGAAGTGAGGGGCAGTTCTTC.

Written as DNA, the CDR3 is TGTGCCAGCAGCCGGGTCGAGGGAGGGGCCAACGTCCTGACTTTC. Translating it yields CASSRVEGGANVLTF. The chain has TRBV7-2 and TRBJ2-6; a weak D match, TRBD2 (5 bases). The CDR3 has 15 amino acids. Germline assignment: CDR1 SGHTA and CDR2 FQGNSA. The ends were cut back, 5 bases at V and 4 bases at J, with 12 bases in the middle.

The chain employs TRBV5-1 and TRBJ2-3; 7 nucleotides align to TRBD1. The CDR3 extends over 16 amino acids. Germline V gene sequence: CDR1 SGHRS, CDR2 YFSETQ. V gave up 4 bases and J gave up 1 base; unmatched junction bases: 9. CDR3 sequence reads: CASSLPRDSRTDTQYF. The CDR3 DNA reads as TGCGCCAGCAGCCTACCCCGGGACAGCCGCACAGATACGCAGTATTTT. The whole variable domain, filled in from reference TRBV5-1 and TRBJ2-3, reads KAGVTQTPRYLIKTRGQQVTLSCSPISGHRSVSWYQQTPGQGLQFLFEYFSETQRNKGNFPGRFSGRQFSNSRSEMNVSTLELGDSALYLCASSLPRDSRTDTQYFGPGTRLTVL.

The gene calls are TRBV12-3 or TRBV12-4 and TRBJ2-5; D is possibly TRBD1 (5 bases). The germline V and J ends were trimmed by 3 bases and 4 bases, with 12 bases remaining between them. The CDR3 loop spans 14 amino acids. CDR3 protein: CASSLAGKGETQYF. The DNA of the CDR3 is TGTGCCAGCAGTTTGGCAGGGAAGGGAGAGACCCAGTACTTC.

The chain links TRBV5-5 to TRBJ2-2, with D perhaps TRBD2 (6 bases). The CDR3 loop spans 16 amino acids. V lost 6 bases, J lost 2 bases, and 17 bases lay in between. Per germline, CDR1 SGHKS and CDR2 YYEKEE (reference sequence). This chain's CDR3 is CASTPIGGSNTGELFF. DNA for the CDR3: TGTGCCAGCACTCCGATCGGGGGATCTAACACCGGGGAGCTGTTTTTT.

The CDR3 spells CASSQTGWDKGRVNTEAFF. The CDR3 nucleotides are TGTGCCAGCAGTCAAACGGGATGGGATAAGGGCCGGGTGAACACTGAAGCTTTCTTT. J is TRBJ1-1 and V is TRBV6-2 or TRBV6-3; D is ambiguous. CDR3 length: 19 amino acids. Germline values: CDR1 MNHEY, CDR2 SVGEGT. V dropped 5 bases and J dropped 0 bases, with 25 bases sitting between them.